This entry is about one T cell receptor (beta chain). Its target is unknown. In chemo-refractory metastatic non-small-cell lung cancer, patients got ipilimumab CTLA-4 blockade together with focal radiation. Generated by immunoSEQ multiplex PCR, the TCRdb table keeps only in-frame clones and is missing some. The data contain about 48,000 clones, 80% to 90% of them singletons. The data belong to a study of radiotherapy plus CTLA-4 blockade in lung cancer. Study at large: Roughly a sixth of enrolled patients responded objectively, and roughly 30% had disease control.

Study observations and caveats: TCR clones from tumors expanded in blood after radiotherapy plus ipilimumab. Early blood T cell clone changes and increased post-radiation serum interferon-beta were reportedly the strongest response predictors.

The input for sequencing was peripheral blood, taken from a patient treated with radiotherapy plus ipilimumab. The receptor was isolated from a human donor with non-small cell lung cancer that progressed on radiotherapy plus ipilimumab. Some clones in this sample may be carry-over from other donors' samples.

The CDR3 nucleotides are TGTGCCAGCAGTGACTCTTCATTAGCGGGAGGGCCGCCAAATGAGCAGTTCTTC. This encodes CASSDSSLAGGPPNEQFF. This chain links TRBV6-4 with TRBJ2-1, with 11 bases that match TRBD2. This CDR3 has 18 amino acids. The germline V gene has CDR1 MRHNA and CDR2 SNTAGT. V gave up 0 bases and J gave up 7 bases; unmatched junction bases: 11.